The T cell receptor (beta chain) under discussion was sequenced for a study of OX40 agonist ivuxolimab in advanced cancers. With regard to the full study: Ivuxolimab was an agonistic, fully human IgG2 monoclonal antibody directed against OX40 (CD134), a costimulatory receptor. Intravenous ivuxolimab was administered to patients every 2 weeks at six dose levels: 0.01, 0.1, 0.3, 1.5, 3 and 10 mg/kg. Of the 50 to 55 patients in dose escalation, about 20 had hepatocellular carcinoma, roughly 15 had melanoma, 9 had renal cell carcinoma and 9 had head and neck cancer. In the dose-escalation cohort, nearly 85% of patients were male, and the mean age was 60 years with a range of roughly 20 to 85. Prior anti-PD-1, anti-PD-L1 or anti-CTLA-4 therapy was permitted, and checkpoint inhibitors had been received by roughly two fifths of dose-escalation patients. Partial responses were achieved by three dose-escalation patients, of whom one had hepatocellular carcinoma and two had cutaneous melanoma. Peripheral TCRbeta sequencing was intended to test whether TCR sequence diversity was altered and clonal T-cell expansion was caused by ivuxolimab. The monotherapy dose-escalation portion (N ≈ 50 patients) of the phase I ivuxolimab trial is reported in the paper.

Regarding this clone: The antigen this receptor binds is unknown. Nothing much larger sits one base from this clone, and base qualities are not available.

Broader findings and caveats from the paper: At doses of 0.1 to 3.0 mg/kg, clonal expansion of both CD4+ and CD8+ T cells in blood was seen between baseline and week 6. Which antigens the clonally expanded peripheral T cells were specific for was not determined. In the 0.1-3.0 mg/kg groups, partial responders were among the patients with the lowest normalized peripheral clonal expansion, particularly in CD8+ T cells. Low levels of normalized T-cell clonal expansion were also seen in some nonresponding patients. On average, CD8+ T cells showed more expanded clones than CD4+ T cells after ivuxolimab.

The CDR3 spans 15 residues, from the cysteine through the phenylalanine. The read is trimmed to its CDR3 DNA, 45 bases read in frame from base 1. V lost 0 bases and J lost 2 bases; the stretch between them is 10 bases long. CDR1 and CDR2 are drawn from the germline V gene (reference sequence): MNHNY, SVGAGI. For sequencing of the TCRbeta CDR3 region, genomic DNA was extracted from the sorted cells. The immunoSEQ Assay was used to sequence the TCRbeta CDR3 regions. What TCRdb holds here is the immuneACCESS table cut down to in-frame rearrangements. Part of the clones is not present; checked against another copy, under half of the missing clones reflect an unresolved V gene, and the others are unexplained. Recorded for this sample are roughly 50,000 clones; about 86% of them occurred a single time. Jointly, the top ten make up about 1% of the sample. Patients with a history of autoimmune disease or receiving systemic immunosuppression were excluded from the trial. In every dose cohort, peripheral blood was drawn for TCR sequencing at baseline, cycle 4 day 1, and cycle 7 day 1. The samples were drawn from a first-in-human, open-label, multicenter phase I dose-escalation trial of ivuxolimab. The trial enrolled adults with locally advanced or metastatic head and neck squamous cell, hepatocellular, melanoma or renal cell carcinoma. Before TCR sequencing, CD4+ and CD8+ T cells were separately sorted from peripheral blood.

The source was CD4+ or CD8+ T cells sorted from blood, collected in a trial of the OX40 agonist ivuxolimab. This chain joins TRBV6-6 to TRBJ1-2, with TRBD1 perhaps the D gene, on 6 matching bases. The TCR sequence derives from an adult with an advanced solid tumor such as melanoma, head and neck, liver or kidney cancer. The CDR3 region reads CASSYSIGGNYGYTF. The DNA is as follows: TGTGCCAGCAGTTACTCGATTGGGGGCAACTATGGCTACACCTTC.